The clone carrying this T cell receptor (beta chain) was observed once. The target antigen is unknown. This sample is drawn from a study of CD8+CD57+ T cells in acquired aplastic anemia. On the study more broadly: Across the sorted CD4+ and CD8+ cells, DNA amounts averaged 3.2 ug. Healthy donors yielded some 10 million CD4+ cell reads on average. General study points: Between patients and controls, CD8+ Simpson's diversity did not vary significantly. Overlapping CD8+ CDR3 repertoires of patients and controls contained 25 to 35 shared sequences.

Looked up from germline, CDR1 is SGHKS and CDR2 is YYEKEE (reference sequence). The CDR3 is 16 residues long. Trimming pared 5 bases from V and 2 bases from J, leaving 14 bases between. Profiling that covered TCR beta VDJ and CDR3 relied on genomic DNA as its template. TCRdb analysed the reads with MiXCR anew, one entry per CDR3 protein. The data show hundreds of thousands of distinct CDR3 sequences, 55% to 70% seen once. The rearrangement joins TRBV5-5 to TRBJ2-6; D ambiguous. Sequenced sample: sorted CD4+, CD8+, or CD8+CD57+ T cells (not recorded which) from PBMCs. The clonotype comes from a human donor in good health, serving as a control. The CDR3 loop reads CASRMSRRTGANVLTF. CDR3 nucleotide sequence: TGTGCCAGCAGGATGTCGAGGCGGACTGGGGCCAACGTCCTGACTTTC.